Sequencing of this T cell receptor (beta chain) was carried out in a study of blood T cell repertoires in COVID-19. CDR3 length equals 15 residues. Germline CDR1 and CDR2: LGHDT and YNNKEL (reference sequence). Deletions cut 1 base from V and 7 bases from J, with 16 bases between. Sequencing was performed with immunoSEQ multiplex PCR; in TCRdb, only in-frame clones are kept and a portion is missing. This sample yields approximately 61,000 clones, of which around 77% are seen a single time; approximately 21% belongs to the top ten. The sample consisted of peripheral blood. The chain is built from TRBV3-1 (or the pseudogene TRBV3-2) and TRBJ2-5; a possible D gene is TRBD2 (6 bases). The clonotype originates from an elderly man with active or convalescent COVID-19. The CDR3 DNA follows: TGTGCCAGCAGCCAAGGTTATAGCGCGGAGGGGACCCAGTACTTC. It encodes CASSQGYSAEGTQYF.